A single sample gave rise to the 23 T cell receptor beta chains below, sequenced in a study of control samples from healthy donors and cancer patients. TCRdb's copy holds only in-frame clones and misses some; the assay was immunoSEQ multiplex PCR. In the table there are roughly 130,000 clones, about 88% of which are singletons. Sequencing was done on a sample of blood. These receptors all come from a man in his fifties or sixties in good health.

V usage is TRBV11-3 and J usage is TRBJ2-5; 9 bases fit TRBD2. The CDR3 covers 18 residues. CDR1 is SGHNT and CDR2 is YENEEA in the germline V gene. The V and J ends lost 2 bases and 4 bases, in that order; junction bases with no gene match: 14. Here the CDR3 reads CASSLTSGGLLGGETQYF. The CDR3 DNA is TGTGCCAGCAGCTTAACGAGCGGGGGGTTACTAGGGGGAGAGACCCAGTACTTC.

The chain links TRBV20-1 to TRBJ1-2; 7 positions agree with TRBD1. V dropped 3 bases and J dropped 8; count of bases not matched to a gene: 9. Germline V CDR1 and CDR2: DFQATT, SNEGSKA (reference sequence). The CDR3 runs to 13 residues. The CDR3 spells CSASSQGKGGYTF. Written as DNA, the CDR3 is TGCAGTGCTAGTTCACAGGGGAAGGGAGGCTACACCTTC.

In nucleotides, the CDR3 is TGCGCCAGCAGCCCCGCAACGCGGCAGGCCTCCTACAATGAGCAGTTCTTC. Residues: CASSPATRQASYNEQFF. The chain has TRBV4-1 and TRBJ2-1; the D is unclear. V was clipped by 4 bases and J by 0 bases, with 16 bases between them. This CDR3 region has 17 residues. Per the germline V gene, CDR1 is MGHRA and CDR2 is YSYEKL.

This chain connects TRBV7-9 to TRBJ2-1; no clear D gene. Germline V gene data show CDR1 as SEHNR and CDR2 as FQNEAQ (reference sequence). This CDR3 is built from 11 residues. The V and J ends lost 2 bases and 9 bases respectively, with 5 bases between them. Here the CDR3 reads CASSLTPEQFF. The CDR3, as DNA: TGTGCCAGCAGCTTAACCCCTGAGCAGTTCTTC.

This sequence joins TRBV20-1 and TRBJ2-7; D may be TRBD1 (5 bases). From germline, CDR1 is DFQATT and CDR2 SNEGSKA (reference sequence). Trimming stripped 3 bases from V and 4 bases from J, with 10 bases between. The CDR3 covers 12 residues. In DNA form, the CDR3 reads TGCAGTGCTAGTGAGACAGATTACGAGCAGTACTTC. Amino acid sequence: CSASETDYEQYF.

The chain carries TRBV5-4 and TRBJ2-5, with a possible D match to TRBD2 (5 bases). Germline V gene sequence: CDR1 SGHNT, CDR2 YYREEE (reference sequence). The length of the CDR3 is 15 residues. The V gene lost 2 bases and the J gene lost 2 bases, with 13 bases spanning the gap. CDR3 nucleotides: TGTGCCAGCAGCTTCCCGGGATCCAGGCAAGAGACCCAGTACTTC. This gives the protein CASSFPGSRQETQYF.

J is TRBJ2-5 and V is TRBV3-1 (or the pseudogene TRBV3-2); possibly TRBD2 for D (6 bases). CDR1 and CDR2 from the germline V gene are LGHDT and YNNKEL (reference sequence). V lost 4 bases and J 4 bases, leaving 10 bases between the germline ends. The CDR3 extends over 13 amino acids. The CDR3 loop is CASSPGTSETQYF. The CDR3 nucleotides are TGTGCCAGCAGCCCCGGGACTTCAGAGACCCAGTACTTC.

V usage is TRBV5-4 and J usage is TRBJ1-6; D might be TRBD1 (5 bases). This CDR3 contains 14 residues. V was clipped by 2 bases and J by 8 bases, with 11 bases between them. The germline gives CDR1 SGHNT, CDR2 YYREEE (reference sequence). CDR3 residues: CASSFAGLDSPLHF. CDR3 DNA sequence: TGTGCCAGCAGCTTTGCAGGGCTAGATTCACCCCTCCACTTT.

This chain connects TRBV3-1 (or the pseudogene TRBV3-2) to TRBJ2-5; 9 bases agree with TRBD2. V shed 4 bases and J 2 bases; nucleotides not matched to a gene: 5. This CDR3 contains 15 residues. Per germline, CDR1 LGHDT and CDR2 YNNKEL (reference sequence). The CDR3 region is CASSPPAGGQETQYF. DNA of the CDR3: TGTGCCAGCAGCCCCCCGGCGGGGGGGCAAGAGACCCAGTACTTC.

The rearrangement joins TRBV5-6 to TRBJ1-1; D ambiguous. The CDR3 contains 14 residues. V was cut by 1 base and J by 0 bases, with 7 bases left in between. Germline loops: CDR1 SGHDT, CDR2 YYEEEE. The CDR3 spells CASSLFQMNTEAFF. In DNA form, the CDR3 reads TGTGCCAGCAGCTTGTTCCAGATGAACACTGAAGCTTTCTTT.

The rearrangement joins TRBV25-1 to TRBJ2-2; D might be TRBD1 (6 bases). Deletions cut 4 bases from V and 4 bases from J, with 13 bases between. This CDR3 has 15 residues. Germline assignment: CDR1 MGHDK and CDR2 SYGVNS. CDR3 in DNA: TGTGCCAGCAGTGCTACCGGACAGCCCACCGGGGAGCTGTTTTTT. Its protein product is CASSATGQPTGELFF.

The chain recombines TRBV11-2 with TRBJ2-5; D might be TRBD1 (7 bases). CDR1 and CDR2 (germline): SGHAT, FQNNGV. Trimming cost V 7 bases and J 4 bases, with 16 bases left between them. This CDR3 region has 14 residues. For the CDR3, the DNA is TGTGCCAGCACCTCGGAGGGGGCCGGAGAGACCCAGTACTTC. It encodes CASTSEGAGETQYF. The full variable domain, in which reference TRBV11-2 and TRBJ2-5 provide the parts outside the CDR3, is EAGVAQSPRYKIIEKRQSVAFWCNPISGHATLYWYQQILGQGPKLLIQFQNNGVVDDSQLPKDRFSAERLKGVDSTLKIQPAKLEDSAVYLCASTSEGAGETQYFGPGTRLLVL.

The CDR3 coding sequence is TGCGCCAGCAGCTTGGGACTAGCGGGGGGGCAGGAGACCCAGTACTTC. Translation: CASSLGLAGGQETQYF. This chain connects TRBV5-1 to TRBJ2-5; 14 nucleotides agree with TRBD2. Losses at the gene ends were 0 bases for V and 5 bases for J; bases not matched to a gene: 3. The CDR3 runs 16 residues. Per germline, CDR1 SGHRS and CDR2 YFSETQ.

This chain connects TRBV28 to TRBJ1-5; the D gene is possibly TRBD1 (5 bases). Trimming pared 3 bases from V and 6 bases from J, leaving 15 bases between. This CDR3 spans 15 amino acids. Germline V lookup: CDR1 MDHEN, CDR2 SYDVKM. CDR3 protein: CASSFDSSLGQPQHF. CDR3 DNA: TGTGCCAGCAGTTTCGACAGCTCGCTAGGTCAGCCCCAGCATTTT.

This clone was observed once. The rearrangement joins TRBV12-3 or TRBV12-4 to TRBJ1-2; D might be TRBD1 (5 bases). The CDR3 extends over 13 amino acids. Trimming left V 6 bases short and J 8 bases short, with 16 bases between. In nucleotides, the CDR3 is TGTGCCAGCAGACCCGATGGGGGTCACGGCTACACCTTC. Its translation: CASRPDGGHGYTF.

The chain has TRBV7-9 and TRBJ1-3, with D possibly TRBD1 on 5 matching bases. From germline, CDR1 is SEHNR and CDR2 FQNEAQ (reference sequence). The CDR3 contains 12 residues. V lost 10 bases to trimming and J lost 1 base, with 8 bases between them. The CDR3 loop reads CATQGSGNTIYF. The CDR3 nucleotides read TGTGCCACCCAGGGTTCTGGAAACACCATATATTTT.

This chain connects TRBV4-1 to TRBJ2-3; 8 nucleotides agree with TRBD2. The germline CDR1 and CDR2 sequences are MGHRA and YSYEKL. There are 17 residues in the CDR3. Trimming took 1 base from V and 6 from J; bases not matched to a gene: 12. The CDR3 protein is CASSQAPLRGGVDTQYF. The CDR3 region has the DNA TGCGCCAGCAGCCAAGCACCCCTTCGGGGGGGCGTGGATACGCAGTATTTT.

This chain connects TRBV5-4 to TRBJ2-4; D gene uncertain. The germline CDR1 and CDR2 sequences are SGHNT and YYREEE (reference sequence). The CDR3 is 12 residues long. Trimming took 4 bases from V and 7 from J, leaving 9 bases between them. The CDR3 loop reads CASSLLGNIQYF. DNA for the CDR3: TGTGCCAGCAGCCTCCTTGGGAACATTCAGTACTTC.

This chain's CDR3 is CASSSTGTYNQPQHF. The CDR3 DNA reads TGTGCCAGCAGCAGTACCGGGACCTACAATCAGCCCCAGCATTTT. The V gene is TRBV7-9, the J gene TRBJ1-5; D may be TRBD1 (5 bases). Germline CDR1 reads SEHNR; CDR2 reads FQNEAQ (reference sequence). The V end lost 5 bases, the J end lost 3 bases, and 14 bases lay between the germline ends. The CDR3 contains 15 residues.

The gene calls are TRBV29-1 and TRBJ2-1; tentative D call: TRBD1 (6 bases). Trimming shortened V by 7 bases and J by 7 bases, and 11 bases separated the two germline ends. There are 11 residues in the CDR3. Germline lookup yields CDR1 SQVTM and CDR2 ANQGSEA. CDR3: CSGSRGNEQFF. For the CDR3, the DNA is TGCAGCGGGTCCAGGGGAAATGAGCAGTTCTTC.

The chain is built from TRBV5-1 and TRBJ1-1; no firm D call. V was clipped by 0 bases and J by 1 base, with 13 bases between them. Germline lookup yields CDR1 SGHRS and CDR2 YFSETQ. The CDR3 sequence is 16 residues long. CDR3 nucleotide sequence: TGCGCCAGCAGCTTGGTACCGACGGCGAAGAACACTGAAGCTTTCTTT. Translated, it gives CASSLVPTAKNTEAFF.

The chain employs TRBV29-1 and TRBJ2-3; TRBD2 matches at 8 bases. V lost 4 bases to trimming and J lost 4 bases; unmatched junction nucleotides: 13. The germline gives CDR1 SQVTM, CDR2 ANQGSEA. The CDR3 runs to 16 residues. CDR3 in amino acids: CSVGGGLAEGPDTQYF. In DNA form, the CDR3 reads TGCAGCGTTGGCGGGGGGCTAGCGGAGGGGCCAGATACGCAGTATTTT.

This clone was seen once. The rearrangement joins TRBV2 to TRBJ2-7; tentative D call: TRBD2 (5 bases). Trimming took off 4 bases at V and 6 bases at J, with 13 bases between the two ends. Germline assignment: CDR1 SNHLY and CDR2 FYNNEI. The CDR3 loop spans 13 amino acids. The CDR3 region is CASSVGLLGEQYF. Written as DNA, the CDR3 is TGTGCCAGCAGTGTCGGACTTCTGGGCGAGCAGTACTTC. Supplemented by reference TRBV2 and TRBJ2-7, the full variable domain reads EPEVTQTPSHQVTQMGQEVILRCVPISNHLYFYWYRQILGQKVEFLVSFYNNEISEKSEIFDDQFSVERPDGSNFTLKIRSTKLEDSAMYFCASSVGLLGEQYFGPGTRLTVT.